The 8 T cell receptor beta chains listed next were all sequenced from one sample in a study of blood T cell repertoires in COVID-19. This table comes from immunoSEQ multiplex PCR, and its TCRdb copy is limited to in-frame clones, with some not included. The table includes 140,000 to 150,000 clones, 75% to 90% detected once. Material: peripheral blood. The receptors were gathered from a man in his sixties with active or convalescent COVID-19.

The rearrangement joins TRBV5-1 to TRBJ1-5; the D is unclear. V lost 2 bases to trimming and J lost 3 bases, with 9 bases between them. This CDR3 comprises 14 residues. From germline, CDR1 is SGHRS and CDR2 YFSETQ. DNA of the CDR3: TGCGCCAGCAGCTTTGGACTGATCAATCAGCCCCAGCATTTT. Protein: CASSFGLINQPQHF.

J is TRBJ1-6 and V is TRBV9, with 9 nucleotides matching TRBD1. J gave up 9 bases and V 4 bases, and 5 bases lay outside the gene matches. Per the germline V gene, CDR1 is SGDLS and CDR2 is YYNGEE. CDR3 length: 14 residues. The CDR3 is CASSPGQGPSPLHF. The CDR3 region has the DNA TGTGCCAGCAGCCCGGGACAGGGACCTTCACCCCTCCACTTT.

V is TRBV5-6 and J is TRBJ2-3; TRBD2 might be the D (6 bases). Looked up from germline, CDR1 is SGHDT and CDR2 is YYEEEE. Trimming removed 2 bases at V and 0 bases at J, with 10 bases between. CDR3 length: 15 residues. CDR3 nucleotide sequence: TGTGCCAGCAGCTTAACCGGGACTAGCACAGATACGCAGTATTTT. Translation: CASSLTGTSTDTQYF.

This clone has just one count. The chain combines TRBV28 with TRBJ2-5; the match to TRBD2 covers 8 bases. The CDR3 is 15 amino acids. V lost 6 bases and J lost 5; bases outside the gene matches: 11. Germline V gives CDR1 MDHEN, CDR2 SYDVKM. This chain's CDR3 is CASSWPGLEGETQYF. For the CDR3, the DNA is TGTGCCAGCAGCTGGCCGGGACTAGAGGGGGAGACCCAGTACTTC.

The chain recombines TRBV15 with TRBJ2-3; D might be TRBD1 (6 bases). Germline V gives CDR1 LNHNV, CDR2 YYDKDF (reference sequence). The CDR3 is 15 amino acids. Trimming took off 2 bases at V and 2 bases at J, with 11 bases between the two ends. CDR3 nucleotides: TGTGCCACCAGCAGAATTCCAGGGGCCACAGATACGCAGTATTTT. Residues: CATSRIPGATDTQYF.

This clone was counted a single time. CDR3: CASSYAGQHNSPLHF. CDR3 DNA sequence: TGTGCCAGCAGTTACGCGGGACAGCATAATTCACCCCTCCACTTT. The chain links TRBV6-5 to TRBJ1-6; 7 positions match TRBD1. Germline V gene data show CDR1 as MNHEY and CDR2 as SVGAGI. Losses at the gene ends were 2 bases for V and 5 bases for J; bases not matched to a gene: 3. The CDR3 is 15 residues long.

V usage is TRBV18 and J usage is TRBJ2-5; 8 bases are a match to TRBD1. The CDR3 is 13 residues long. Germline trimming cut 6 bases from V and 6 bases from J; bases unmatched to any gene: 6. Per germline, CDR1 KGHSH and CDR2 LQKENI. The CDR3 region is CASSGQGLQTQYF. The CDR3 bases are TGTGCCAGCTCCGGACAGGGTTTGCAGACCCAGTACTTC.

The genes are TRBV6-2 or TRBV6-3 and TRBJ2-3; weak D call: TRBD2 (6 bases). The CDR3 covers 16 residues. Germline V CDR1 and CDR2: MNHEY, SVGEGT. Trimming stripped 2 bases from V and 1 base from J, with 13 bases between. The DNA for the CDR3 is TGTGCCAGCAGTTACGGAAGCACGGGGGGCACAGATACGCAGTATTTT. Its protein is CASSYGSTGGTDTQYF.